This TCR beta chain was documented in a study of tumor-infiltrating lymphocytes in primary liver carcinoma. Study results and caveats: About 7.5-25% of top clones, no more, were shared by all five regions.

There are many counts of this clonotype. Its antigen remains unknown. A primer matching the constant region was used to make TCR beta cDNA from approximately 520 ng of total RNA. Employing slightly modified ARM-PCR, three nested multiplex PCR rounds were run, and these gave rise to the TCR beta libraries. TCRdb re-derived calls from the multiplex PCR reads in MiXCR, one entry per CDR3 protein. The profile shows 95,000 to 150,000 distinct CDR3 sequences, 60% to 70% of them singletons. RNA and DNA were co-extracted from about 20-30 mg of unsorted bulk tissue. All tumor specimens exceeded 75% viable tumor cells. Sequencing input: liver tumor tissue from sampling region 1. The subset was: tumor region T1, superior pole. This sequence was found in an older woman with primary liver carcinoma and hepatitis B virus infection.

The CDR3 nucleotides are TGTGCCAGCAGTCCCAAGGGCCCTCTGTCCCTCGAGCAGTACTTC. Translated: CASSPKGPLSLEQYF. The chain employs TRBV6-5 and TRBJ2-7; no definite D call. The length of the CDR3 is 15 residues. CDR1 and CDR2 from the germline V gene are MNHEY and SVGAGI. V was pared by 5 bases and J by 6 bases, with 20 bases between.